The 2 T cell receptor beta chains presented below share a single source sample, sequenced in a study of blood T cell repertoires in COVID-19. The table came from immunoSEQ multiplex PCR; TCRdb's copy has only in-frame clones and leaves some out. In the table there are about 240,000 clones, around four fifths of which are singletons. The source material was peripheral blood. The receptors here all came from a woman aged 55-70 years with active or convalescent COVID-19.

This chain uses TRBV7-9 with TRBJ1-3; D gene unclear. There are 15 residues in the CDR3. The germline V gene has CDR1 SEHNR and CDR2 FQNEAQ (reference sequence). Deletions cut 5 bases from V and 0 bases from J, with 11 bases between. The CDR3 nucleotides are TGTGCCAGCAGCCCCCTATCCTTCTCTGGAAACACCATATATTTT. This codes for CASSPLSFSGNTIYF.

The V call is TRBV30, the J call TRBJ1-5; TRBD1 aligns across 9 bases. Germline-derived CDR1 and CDR2 are GTSNPN and SVGIG (reference sequence). With V trimmed by 3 bases and J by 4 bases, 7 bases remained unmatched. This CDR3 spans 15 amino acids. This chain's CDR3 is CAWSPVDRGNQPQHF. The CDR3 DNA reads TGTGCCTGGAGCCCGGTGGACAGGGGAAATCAGCCCCAGCATTTT.